This paragraph covers one T cell receptor (beta chain) sequence. One junction end disagrees with the germline gene, perhaps due to a read error. This sample is part of a study of cytomegalovirus exposure and HLA in healthy donors. In the PCR, 60 Vbeta and 13 Jbeta primers were used. The assay was immunoSEQ multiplex PCR, and TCRdb's table has in-frame clones only and misses some. Of more than 100,000 clones in the sample, 82% were seen once. This CDR3 comprises 14 residues. Germline values: CDR1 SSHAT, CDR2 FNYEAQ (reference sequence). The sequencing input was PBMCs. The source of this sequence is a woman aged 45-65 years in good health and CMV-seropositive. This chain uses TRBV7-7 with TRBJ2-5, with a weak D call TRBD1 (5 bases). The chain's CDR3 is CASSLSTVQETQYF. In nucleotides, the CDR3 is TGTGCTAGCAGCCTATCGACAGTCCAAGAGACCCAGTACTTC.